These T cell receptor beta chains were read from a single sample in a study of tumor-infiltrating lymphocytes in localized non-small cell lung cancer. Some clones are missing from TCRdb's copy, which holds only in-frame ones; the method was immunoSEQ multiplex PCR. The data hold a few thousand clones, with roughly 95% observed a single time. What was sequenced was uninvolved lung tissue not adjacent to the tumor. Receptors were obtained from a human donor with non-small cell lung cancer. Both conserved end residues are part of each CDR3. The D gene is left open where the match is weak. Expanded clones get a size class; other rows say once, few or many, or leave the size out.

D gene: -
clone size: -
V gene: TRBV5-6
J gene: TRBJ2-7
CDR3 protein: CASSWGTPAYEQYF
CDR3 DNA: TGTGCCAGCAGTTGGGGTACGCCAGCCTACGAGCAGTACTTC

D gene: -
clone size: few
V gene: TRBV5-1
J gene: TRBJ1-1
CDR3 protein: CASSSQGGNTEAFF
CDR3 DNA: TGCGCCAGCAGCTCGCAAGGGGGAAACACTGAAGCTTTCTTT

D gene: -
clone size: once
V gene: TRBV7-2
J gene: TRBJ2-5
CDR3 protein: CASSSSGAETQYF
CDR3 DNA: TGTGCCAGCAGCTCATCAGGGGCAGAGACCCAGTACTTC

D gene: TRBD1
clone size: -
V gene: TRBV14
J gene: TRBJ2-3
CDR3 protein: CASSQDYRTGGLGDTQYF
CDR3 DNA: TGTGCCAGCAGCCAAGATTATAGGACAGGAGGATTGGGAGATACGCAGTATTTT

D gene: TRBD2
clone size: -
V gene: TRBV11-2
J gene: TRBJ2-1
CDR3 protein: CASSSLAGGYNEQFF
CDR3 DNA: TGTGCCAGCAGCAGCCTAGCGGGGGGCTACAATGAGCAGTTCTTC

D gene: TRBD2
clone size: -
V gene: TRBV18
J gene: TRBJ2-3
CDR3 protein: CASSPFSGRAADTQYF
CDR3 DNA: TGTGCCAGCTCACCTTTTAGCGGGAGGGCCGCGGATACGCAGTATTTT

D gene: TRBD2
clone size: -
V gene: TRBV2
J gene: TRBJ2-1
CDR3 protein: CASSATSGRAGNNEQFF
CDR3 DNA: TGTGCCAGCAGTGCAACTAGCGGGAGGGCCGGCAACAATGAGCAGTTCTTC

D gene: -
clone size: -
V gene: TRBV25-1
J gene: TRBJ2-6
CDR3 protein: CASSPNLGANVLTF
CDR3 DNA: TGTGCCAGCAGTCCCAATTTGGGGGCCAACGTCCTGACTTTC

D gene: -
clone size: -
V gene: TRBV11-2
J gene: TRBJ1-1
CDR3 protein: CASSLGSGPNTEAFF
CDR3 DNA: TGTGCCAGCAGCTTAGGTTCAGGGCCGAACACTGAAGCTTTCTTT

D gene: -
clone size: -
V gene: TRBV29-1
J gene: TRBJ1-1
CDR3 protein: CSASPGGNTEAFF
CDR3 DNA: TGCAGCGCTAGTCCTGGAGGGAACACTGAAGCTTTCTTT

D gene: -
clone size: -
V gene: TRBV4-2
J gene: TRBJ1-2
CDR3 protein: CASSHKGQAGYGYTF
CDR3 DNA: TGTGCCAGCAGCCACAAGGGGCAGGCGGGCTATGGCTACACCTTC

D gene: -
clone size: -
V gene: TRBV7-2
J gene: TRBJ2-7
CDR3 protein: CASSSNREGEQYF
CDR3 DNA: TGTGCCAGCAGCTCCAACAGGGAGGGCGAGCAGTACTTC

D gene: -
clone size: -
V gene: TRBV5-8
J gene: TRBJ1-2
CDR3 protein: CASSYRDTVLDGYTF
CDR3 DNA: TGTGCCAGCAGTTACCGGGACACGGTCTTAGATGGCTACACCTTC

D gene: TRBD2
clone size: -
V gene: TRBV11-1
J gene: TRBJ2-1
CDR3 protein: CASSLGLAGVGVGEQFF
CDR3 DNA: TGTGCCAGCAGCTTAGGGCTAGCGGGAGTCGGTGTGGGTGAGCAGTTCTTC

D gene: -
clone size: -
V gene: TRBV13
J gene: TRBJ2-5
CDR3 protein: CASSFGQTQYF
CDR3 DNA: TGTGCCAGCAGCTTCGGTCAGACCCAGTACTTC

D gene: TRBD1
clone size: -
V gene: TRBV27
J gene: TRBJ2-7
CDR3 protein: CASSPLSDRLSYEQYF
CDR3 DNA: TGTGCCAGCAGCCCACTTTCGGACAGGCTAAGCTACGAGCAGTACTTC

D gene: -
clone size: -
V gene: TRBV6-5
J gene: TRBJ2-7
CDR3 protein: CASSYSPQGYEQYF
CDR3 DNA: TGTGCCAGCAGTTACTCCCCCCAGGGCTACGAGCAGTACTTC

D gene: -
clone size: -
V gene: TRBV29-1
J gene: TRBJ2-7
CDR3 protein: CSVVSPRDGLEQYF
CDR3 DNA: TGCAGCGTTGTCTCCCCCCGGGACGGTCTCGAGCAGTACTTC

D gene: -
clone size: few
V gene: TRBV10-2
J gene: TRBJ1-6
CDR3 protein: CASSEGAGNSPLHF
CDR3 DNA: TGCGCCAGCAGTGAGGGGGCGGGTAATTCACCCCTCCACTTT

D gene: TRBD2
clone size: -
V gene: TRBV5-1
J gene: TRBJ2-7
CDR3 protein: CASNDAGGYEQYF
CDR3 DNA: TGCGCCAGCAACGATGCGGGAGGTTACGAGCAGTACTTC

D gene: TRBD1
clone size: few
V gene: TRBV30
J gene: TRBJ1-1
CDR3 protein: CAWSKQGAQAFF
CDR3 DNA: TGTGCCTGGAGTAAACAGGGGGCACAGGCTTTCTTT

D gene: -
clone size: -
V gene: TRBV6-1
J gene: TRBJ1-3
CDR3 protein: CASSETDRNTIYF
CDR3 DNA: TGTGCCAGCAGTGAAACGGACAGAAACACCATATATTTT

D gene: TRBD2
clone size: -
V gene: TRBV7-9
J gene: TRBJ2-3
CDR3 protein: CASSRGLAGADTQYF
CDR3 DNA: TGTGCCAGCAGCCGGGGACTAGCGGGAGCAGATACGCAGTATTTT

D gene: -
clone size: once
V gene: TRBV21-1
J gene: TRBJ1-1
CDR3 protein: CASSKGGLSCEAFF
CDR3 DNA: TGTGCCAGCAGCAAAGGGGGACTCTCGTGTGAAGCTTTCTTT

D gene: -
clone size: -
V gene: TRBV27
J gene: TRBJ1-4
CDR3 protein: CASSRDPSGYATNEKLFF
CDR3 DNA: TGTGCCAGCAGCCGGGACCCCTCGGGGTATGCAACTAATGAAAAACTGTTTTTT

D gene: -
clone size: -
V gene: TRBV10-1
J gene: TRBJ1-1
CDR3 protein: CASSESGITEAFF
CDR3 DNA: TGCGCCAGCAGTGAGTCGGGGATCACTGAAGCTTTCTTT

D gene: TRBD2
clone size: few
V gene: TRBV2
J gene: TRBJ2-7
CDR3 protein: CASHRDSGSGEQYF
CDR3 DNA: TGTGCCAGCCACAGGGATAGCGGGAGTGGCGAGCAGTACTTC

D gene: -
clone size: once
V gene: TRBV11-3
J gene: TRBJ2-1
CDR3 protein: CASSLDLLGNNEQFF
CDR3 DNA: TGTGCCAGCAGCTTAGATCTTTTAGGTAACAATGAGCAGTTCTTC

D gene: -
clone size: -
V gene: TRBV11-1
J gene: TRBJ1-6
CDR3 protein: CASSLGQRGSPLHF
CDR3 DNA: TGTGCCAGCAGCTTAGGACAAAGGGGTTCACCCCTCCACTTT

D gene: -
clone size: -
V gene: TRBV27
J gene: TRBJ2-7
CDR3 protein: CASSLLRGRAIDEQYF
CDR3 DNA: TGTGCCAGCAGTTTATTGAGGGGCAGGGCAATCGACGAGCAGTACTTC

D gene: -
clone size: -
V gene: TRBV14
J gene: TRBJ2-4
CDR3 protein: CASSQDRGPAKNIQYF
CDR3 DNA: TGTGCCAGCAGCCAAGACCGGGGACCTGCCAAAAACATTCAGTACTTC

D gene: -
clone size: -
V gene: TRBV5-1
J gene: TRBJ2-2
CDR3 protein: CASSLDSFNTGELFF
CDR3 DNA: TGCGCCAGCAGCTTGGACAGCTTTAACACCGGGGAGCTGTTTTTT

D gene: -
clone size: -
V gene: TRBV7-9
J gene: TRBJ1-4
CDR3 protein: CASSARRSEKLFF
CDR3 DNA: TGTGCCAGCAGTGCCAGACGGAGTGAAAAACTGTTTTTT

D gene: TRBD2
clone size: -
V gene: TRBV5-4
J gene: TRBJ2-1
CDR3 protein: CASSTRTSRQFF
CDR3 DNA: TGTGCCAGCAGCACGAGGACTAGCCGGCAGTTCTTC

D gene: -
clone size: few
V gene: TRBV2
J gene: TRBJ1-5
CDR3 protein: CASSEFLQEQGYQPQHF
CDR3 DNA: TGTGCCAGCAGTGAATTCCTACAAGAGCAGGGCTATCAGCCCCAGCATTTT

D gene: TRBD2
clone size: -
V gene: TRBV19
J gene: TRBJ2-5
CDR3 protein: CASSIVAAGEEETQYF
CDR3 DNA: TGTGCCAGTAGTATAGTAGCAGCGGGAGAAGAGGAGACCCAGTACTTC

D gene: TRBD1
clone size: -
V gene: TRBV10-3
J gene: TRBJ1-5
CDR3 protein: CAISEEGASSSQHF
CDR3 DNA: TGTGCCATCAGCGAGGAGGGGGCCTCAAGTTCCCAGCATTTT

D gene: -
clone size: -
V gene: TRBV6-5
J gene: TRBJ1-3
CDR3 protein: CASSNSGVAQNTIYF
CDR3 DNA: TGTGCCAGCAGCAACTCAGGGGTAGCCCAAAACACCATATATTTT

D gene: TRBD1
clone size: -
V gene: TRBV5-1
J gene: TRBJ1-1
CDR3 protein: CASSLGDYRTGHSNTEAFF
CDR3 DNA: TGCGCCAGCAGCTTGGGGGATTACCGGACAGGTCATTCAAACACTGAAGCTTTCTTT

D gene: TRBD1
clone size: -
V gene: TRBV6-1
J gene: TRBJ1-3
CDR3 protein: CASSESLGGGGNTIYF
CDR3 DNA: TGTGCCAGCAGTGAAAGTCTAGGGGGCGGTGGAAACACCATATATTTT

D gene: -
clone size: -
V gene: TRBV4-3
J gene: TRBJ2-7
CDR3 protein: CASSQFYGDAYEQYF
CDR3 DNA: TGCGCCAGCAGCCAATTTTACGGAGACGCCTACGAGCAGTACTTC

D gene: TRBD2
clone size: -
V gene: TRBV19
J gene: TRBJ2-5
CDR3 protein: CASNERGRTQYF
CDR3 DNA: TGTGCCAGTAATGAGCGGGGGAGGACCCAGTACTTC

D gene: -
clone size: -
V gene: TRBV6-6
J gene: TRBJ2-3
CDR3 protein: CASRGTTSTDTQYF
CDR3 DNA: TGTGCCAGCAGGGGGACCACTAGCACAGATACGCAGTATTTT